The clone carrying this TCR beta chain was recorded many times. The target antigen is unknown. The CDR3 sequence is 13 residues long. Germline trimming cut 3 bases from V and 5 bases from J; bases unmatched to any gene: 3. Germline assignment: CDR1 DFQATT and CDR2 SNEGSKA (reference sequence). The sample is drawn from a study of response to subunit inactivated influenza vaccine. Study results and caveats: Each seasonal influenza vaccination, the authors suggested, recruits few new T cells.

TCRdb redid the calling of the RT-PCR reads with MiXCR, one entry per CDR3 protein. The table lists 650,000 to 800,000 distinct CDR3 sequences, about 14% of them singletons, with around 7.3% in the top ten. This chain connects TRBV20-1 to TRBJ1-4; 7 bases are a match to TRBD1. This sample comprised PBMCs from blood, obtained 14 to 15 days before vaccination. The sequence derives from a man aged 50 to 59 who received an inactivated influenza vaccine. The CDR3 coding sequence is TGCAGTGCTAGCAGGGGGGGGAATGAAAAACTGTTTTTT. Translated: CSASRGGNEKLFF.